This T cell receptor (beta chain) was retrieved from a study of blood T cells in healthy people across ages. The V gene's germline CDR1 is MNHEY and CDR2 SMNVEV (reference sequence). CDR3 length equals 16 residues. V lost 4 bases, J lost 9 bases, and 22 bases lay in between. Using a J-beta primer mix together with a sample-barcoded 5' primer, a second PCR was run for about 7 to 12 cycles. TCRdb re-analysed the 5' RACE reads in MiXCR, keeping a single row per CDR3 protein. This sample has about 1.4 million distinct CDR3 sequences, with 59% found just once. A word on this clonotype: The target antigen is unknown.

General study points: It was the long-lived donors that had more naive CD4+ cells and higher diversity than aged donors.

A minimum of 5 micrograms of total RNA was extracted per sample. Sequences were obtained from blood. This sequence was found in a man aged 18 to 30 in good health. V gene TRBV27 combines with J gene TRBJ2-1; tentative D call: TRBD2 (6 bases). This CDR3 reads CASSSPPRGRPSEQFF. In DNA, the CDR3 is TGTGCCAGCAGTTCCCCCCCGCGGGGTCGTCCAAGTGAGCAGTTCTTC.